This T cell receptor (beta chain) was sequenced in a study of T cell responses to AZD1222 COVID-19 vaccine. Whole-study results and caveats: None of the repertoires were sampled until the peak T cell response had passed. The study found Spike-specific TCR breadth and depth rose after two AZD1222 doses. Among the donors, most were white British and more were female, and clonal diversity was possibly underestimated.

A remark on this clone: Its specificity is not known.

Timing groups of about 4 and about 12 weeks for second doses were pooled. V lost 3 bases, J lost 7 bases, and 4 bases stayed unmatched. CDR3 length: 14 residues. CDR1 is KGHSH, CDR2 LQKENI, per germline. Some clones are missing from TCRdb's copy, which holds only in-frame ones; the method was immunoSEQ multiplex PCR. Of fewer than 150,000 clones listed, approximately 90% are singletons. The sequences come from peripheral blood, collected 28 days after the second AZD1222 dose. This clonotype was obtained from an adult who received the AZD1222 COVID-19 vaccine. This chain connects TRBV18 to TRBJ2-1; 9 bases match TRBD1. The CDR3 loop reads CASSPRQGGNEQFF. The DNA for the CDR3 is TGTGCCAGCTCACCTCGACAGGGGGGTAATGAGCAGTTCTTC. Filled out from reference TRBV18 and TRBJ2-1, the complete variable domain reads NAGVMQNPRHLVRRRGQEARLRCSPMKGHSHVYWYRQLPEEGLKFMVYLQKENIIDESGMPKERFSAEFPKEGPSILRIQQVVRGDSAAYFCASSPRQGGNEQFFGPGTRLTVL.